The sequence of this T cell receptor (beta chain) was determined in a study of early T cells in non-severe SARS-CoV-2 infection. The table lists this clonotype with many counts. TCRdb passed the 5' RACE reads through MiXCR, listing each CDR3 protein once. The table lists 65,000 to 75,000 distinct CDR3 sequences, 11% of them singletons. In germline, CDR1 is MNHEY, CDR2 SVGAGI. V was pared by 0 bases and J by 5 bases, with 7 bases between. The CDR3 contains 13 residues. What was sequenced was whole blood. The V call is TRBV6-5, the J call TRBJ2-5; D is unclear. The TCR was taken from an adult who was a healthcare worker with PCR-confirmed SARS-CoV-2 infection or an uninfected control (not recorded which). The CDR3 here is CASSYSPGETQYF. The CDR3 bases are TGTGCCAGCAGTTACTCGCCGGGTGAGACCCAGTACTTC.